What follows are 8 T cell receptor beta chains derived from one specimen sequenced in a study of response to subunit inactivated influenza vaccine. One entry per CDR3 protein, called by TCRdb with MiXCR from the RT-PCR reads. The sample shows about 650,000 distinct CDR3 sequences, approximately 14% of them seen only once. The sequences come from PBMCs from blood, collected less than 13 days after vaccination. Receptor source: a man aged 50-60 years who received an inactivated influenza vaccine.

The CDR3 loop is CASSLGHRAPLHF. In nucleotides, the CDR3 is TGTGCCAGCAGCCTGGGACATAGAGCACCCCTCCACTTT. V and J are TRBV7-2 and TRBJ1-6, with D possibly matching TRBD1 (6 bases). Germline CDR1 and CDR2: SGHTA and FQGNSA. This CDR3 contains 13 residues. Trimming removed 5 bases from V and 11 bases from J, with 13 bases in between.

The gene calls are TRBV11-2 and TRBJ2-1, with 11 positions matching TRBD2. V lost 6 bases and J lost 4; bases outside the gene matches: 8. CDR1 SGHAT and CDR2 FQNNGV come from the germline V gene. This CDR3 comprises 16 residues. CDR3 amino acids: CASRSSGRKLYNEQFF. CDR3 DNA sequence: TGTGCCAGCAGGTCTAGCGGGAGGAAGTTGTACAATGAGCAGTTCTTC.

The table lists this clonotype with a few counts. This chain connects TRBV4-2 to TRBJ1-1, with D tentatively TRBD1 (5 bases). Germline V gene sequence: CDR1 LGHNA, CDR2 YNFKEQ. The CDR3 extends over 16 amino acids. The V end lost 0 bases, the J end lost 1 base, and 12 bases lay between the germline ends. The CDR3 is CASSQDIQAENTEAFF. DNA of the CDR3: TGTGCCAGCAGCCAAGACATACAGGCTGAGAACACTGAAGCTTTCTTT.

The gene calls are TRBV4-1 and TRBJ1-2, with D possibly TRBD1 on 5 matching bases. Deletions cut 3 bases from V and 3 bases from J, with 11 bases between. Per the germline V gene, CDR1 is MGHRA and CDR2 is YSYEKL. There are 14 residues in the CDR3. DNA of the CDR3: TGCGCCAGCAGCCACAGACCGGGGGACTATGGCTACACCTTC. Encoded protein: CASSHRPGDYGYTF.

This clonotype was recorded many times. This chain links TRBV5-1 with TRBJ1-1; no definite D call. Germline loops: CDR1 SGHRS, CDR2 YFSETQ. The CDR3 sequence is 14 residues long. The V gene lost 4 bases and the J gene lost 1 base, with 11 bases spanning the gap. The CDR3 sequence: CASSHGVRNTEAFF. The CDR3 DNA reads TGCGCCAGCAGCCATGGGGTCAGGAACACTGAAGCTTTCTTT.

This clonotype occurred a few times. Likely a read error: the CDR3 ends without its conserved phenylalanine or tryptophan. The chain links TRBV5-6 to TRBJ2-2, with 7 bases identical to TRBD1. The germline gives CDR1 SGHDT, CDR2 YYEEEE. V lost 4 bases and J lost 1; bases outside the gene matches: 7. The CDR3 consists of 16 residues. The CDR3 spells CASSPLTGWNTGELFL. Here the CDR3 DNA reads TGTGCCAGCAGCCCCCTGACAGGGTGGAACACCGGGGAGCTGTTTCTT.

This clonotype has only a few counts. The J gene is TRBJ1-1, the V gene TRBV7-3; a weak D match, TRBD1 (5 bases). The V end was cut by 3 bases, the J end by 1 base, with 12 bases between. Germline CDR1 and CDR2: SGHTA and FQGTGA. The length of the CDR3 is 15 residues. CDR3 protein: CASSFGGTQNTEAFF. The CDR3 DNA is TGTGCCAGCAGCTTTGGGGGGACTCAGAACACTGAAGCTTTCTTT.

This clonotype has just a few counts. The chain has TRBV6-2 or TRBV6-3 and TRBJ2-2; no clear D gene. Looked up from germline, CDR1 is MNHEY and CDR2 is SVGEGT. The CDR3 has 13 residues. Trimming left V 8 bases short and J 0 bases short, with 7 bases between. Written as DNA, the CDR3 is TGTGCCAGCGGCCTCACGAACACCGGGGAGCTGTTTTTT. Translating gives CASGLTNTGELFF.